The 7 T cell receptor beta chains listed next were all sequenced from one sample in a study of post-analysis software for immune sequencing data. Their target antigens are unknown. General study results and limits: Relative to controls, patients had five TRBV segments at higher frequency, with TRBV5-6, TRBV5-1 and TRBV20-1 among these.

cDNA libraries for TCR beta contained unique molecular identifiers. From the PCR reads, TCRdb called clonotypes with MiXCR, one entry per CDR3 protein. The sample yields roughly 800,000 distinct CDR3 sequences, approximately 30% seen once. The sequencing sample was made of blood. These TCRs come from a girl aged 5 to 17 with multiple sclerosis.

This clonotype was found a few times. V is TRBV7-2 and J is TRBJ2-3; D may be TRBD1 (6 bases). The CDR3 extends over 15 amino acids. V lost 2 bases and J lost 2, with 11 bases in between. Germline CDR1 and CDR2: SGHTA and FQGNSA. The CDR3 DNA is TGTGCCAGCAGCTTATCGCAGGGGATCACAGATACGCAGTATTTT. Protein: CASSLSQGITDTQYF.

The chain uses TRBV19 and TRBJ2-7; 10 nucleotides agree with TRBD1. CDR1 is LNHDA and CDR2 is SQIVND in the germline V gene (reference sequence). With 4 bases clipped from V and 2 bases from J, the junction kept 8 bases outside the gene matches. The CDR3 runs to 16 residues. CDR3 nucleotides: TGTGCCAGTAGTACCCTCGGACAGGGGGGACCCTACGAGCAGTACTTC. Translating it yields CASSTLGQGGPYEQYF.

In this sample, this clonotype turned up once. The rearrangement links TRBV6-2 or TRBV6-3 to TRBJ1-5; D may be TRBD1 (5 bases). The CDR3 sequence is 12 residues long. Germline lookup yields CDR1 MNHEY and CDR2 SVGEGT. With 11 bases removed from V and 4 bases from J, the gap between germline ends came to 12 bases. CDR3 residues: CAVGTGNQPQHF. For the CDR3, the DNA is TGTGCCGTCGGGACGGGTAATCAGCCCCAGCATTTT.

V gene TRBV28 combines with J gene TRBJ2-7; 9 bases agree with TRBD1. This CDR3 has 19 residues. V was pared by 4 bases and J by 5 bases, with 21 bases of the junction left unmatched. The germline V gene has CDR1 MDHEN and CDR2 SYDVKM. This CDR3 reads CASSSPYRDRDISGNEQYF. CDR3 DNA: TGTGCCAGCAGTTCACCGTACCGGGACAGGGACATCTCGGGTAACGAGCAGTACTTC.

This clonotype was observed a few times. This chain uses TRBV29-1 with TRBJ2-5; D perhaps matches TRBD2 (7 bases). CDR3 length: 11 amino acids. V was shortened by 6 bases and J by 5 bases, with 10 bases between the two germline ends. Germline CDR1 is SQVTM and CDR2 is ANQGSEA. The CDR3 region is CSVWGGETQYF. In nucleotides, the CDR3 is TGCAGCGTGTGGGGGGGCGAGACCCAGTACTTC.

Comments on this clonotype: Germline is not matched at one junction end, which may reflect a read error. V and J are TRBV12-3 or TRBV12-4 and TRBJ2-3; D possibly corresponds to TRBD2 (7 bases). The CDR3 consists of 15 residues. The DNA for the CDR3 is TGTGCCAGCAGTTTCGACGGTCGGGGGGCAGATACGGAGTATTTT. This encodes CASSFDGRGADTEYF.

The chain links TRBV14 to TRBJ2-1; no definite D call. The V gene's germline CDR1 is SGHDN and CDR2 FVKESK. This CDR3 contains 16 residues. V was cut by 1 base and J by 0 bases, with 10 bases left in between. CDR3 coding DNA: TGTGCCAGCAGCCAAGTCGGGTCGAGCTCCTACAATGAGCAGTTCTTC. Its protein is CASSQVGSSSYNEQFF.